The sequence of this T cell receptor beta chain was determined in a study of blood T cells in healthy people across ages. The CDR3 totals 17 residues. Germline V gene lookup returns CDR1 SGHRS and CDR2 YFSETQ. V lost 2 bases, J lost 2 bases, and 18 bases lay in between. Primed by a sample-barcoded 5' primer and a J-beta primer mix, a second PCR proceeded for about 7 to 11 cycles. In TCRdb, the 5' RACE reads were re-called with MiXCR into one record per CDR3 protein. The data hold hundreds of thousands of distinct CDR3 sequences, with around 43% observed a single time. Ten or more counts support this clonotype.

The TCR sequence derives from a man older than 75 in good health. V usage is TRBV5-1 and J usage is TRBJ2-3, with D possibly being TRBD1 (5 bases). What was sequenced was blood. CDR3 DNA sequence: TGCGCCAGCAGCTTCAACCCGAAACAAGGGGACACAGATACGCAGTATTTT. It translates to CASSFNPKQGDTDTQYF.